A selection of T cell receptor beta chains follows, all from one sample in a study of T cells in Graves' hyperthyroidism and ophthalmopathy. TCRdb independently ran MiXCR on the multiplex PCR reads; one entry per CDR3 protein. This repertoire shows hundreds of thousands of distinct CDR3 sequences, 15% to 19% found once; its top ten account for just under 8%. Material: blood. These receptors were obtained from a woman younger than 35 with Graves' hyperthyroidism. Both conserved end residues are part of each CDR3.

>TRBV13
CASSIGPLSYNEQFF
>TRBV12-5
CASGYRIQETQYF
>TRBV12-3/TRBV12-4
CASSFRVAGGREQFF
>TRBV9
CASSIGVNSPLHF
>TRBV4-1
CASSPWSNSYEQYF
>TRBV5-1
CASSAGLLPIDTQYF
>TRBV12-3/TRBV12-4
CASNRRDRVYSGELFF
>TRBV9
CASSVVGTDTQYF
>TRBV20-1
CSARPLAGGSEQFF
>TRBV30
CAWREGSGEKLFF
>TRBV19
CASRLGADGGNTEAFF
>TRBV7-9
CASSRPPPTANQYF
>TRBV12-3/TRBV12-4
CASSFWGPGEQYF
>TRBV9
CASSVAVVGETQYF
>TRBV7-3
CASSPGGRPTDTQYF
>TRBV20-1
CSASRSGGDRFDQPQHF
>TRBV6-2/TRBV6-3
CASSFKGGGTEAFF
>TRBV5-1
CASSLEMTGPSPLHF
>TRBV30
CAWRLHSGNTIYF
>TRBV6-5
CASSYSIGQAYGYTF
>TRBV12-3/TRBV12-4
CASSYSLASYYEQYF
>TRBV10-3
CAISGQGANYGYTF
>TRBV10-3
CAISFSGGQGGETQYF
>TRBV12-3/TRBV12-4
CASANIMGGAETQYF
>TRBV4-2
CASSQTRDRNLHEQFF
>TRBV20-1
CSARDFSGSSQNIQYF
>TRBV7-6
CASSIGQGITGELFF
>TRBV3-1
CASSQTWYTGELFF
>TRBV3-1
CASSQAAARSEQYF
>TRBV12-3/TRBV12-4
CASRGQGAGYMNSPLHF
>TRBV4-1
CASSQESGSLPYEQYF
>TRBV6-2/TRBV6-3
CASSYLLAGGDTQYF
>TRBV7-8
CASSLSTFYEQYF
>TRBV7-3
CASSFSGKTYNEQFF
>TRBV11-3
CASSLAQGKGETQYF
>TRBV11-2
CASTLSGRAGETQYF
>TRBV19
CASSRSQGDYEQYF
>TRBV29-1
CSLGGQGSDTQYF
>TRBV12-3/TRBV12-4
CASSPVSAAQYF
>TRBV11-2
CASSQPTLAGGRYEQYF